This TCR beta chain was sequenced in a study of blood T cell repertoires in COVID-19. Study in general: T cells, B-cell-depleted T cells, or PBMCs supplied cDNA or gDNA.

There are 15 residues in the CDR3. Deletions cut 6 bases from V and 0 bases from J, with 14 bases between. Germline CDR1 reads SNHLY; CDR2 reads FYNNEI. Original data processing: Estimation of nucleated cell counts relied on the amplification of reference gene primers. Data came from immunoSEQ multiplex PCR; TCRdb stores just in-frame clones and leaves some out. The DNA was the basis for D and trimming; V, J and clone size are from that table. Of some 130,000 clones listed, approximately 86% are singletons. Participants were aged about 18 to 90 years, lived in about 26 US areas, and enrolled virtually.

Sequenced sample: PBMCs or T cells enriched from blood (not recorded which). J is TRBJ1-1 and V is TRBV2, with D possibly matching TRBD1 (5 bases). This receptor was obtained from a woman aged 45-65 years who had recovered from COVID-19. The CDR3 sequence: CASRRTGDMNTEAFF. The CDR3 bases are TGTGCCAGCAGAAGAACAGGAGACATGAACACTGAAGCTTTCTTT.